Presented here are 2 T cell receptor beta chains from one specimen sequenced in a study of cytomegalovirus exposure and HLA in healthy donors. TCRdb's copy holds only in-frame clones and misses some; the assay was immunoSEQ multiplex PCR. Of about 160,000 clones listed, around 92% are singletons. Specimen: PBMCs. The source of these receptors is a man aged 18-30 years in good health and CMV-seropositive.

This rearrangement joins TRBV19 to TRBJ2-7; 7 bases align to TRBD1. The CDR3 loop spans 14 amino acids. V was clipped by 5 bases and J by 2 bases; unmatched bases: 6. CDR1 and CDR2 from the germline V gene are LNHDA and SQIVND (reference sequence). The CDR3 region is CASSLNRGPYEQYF. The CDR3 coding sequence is TGTGCCAGTAGTCTCAACAGGGGACCCTACGAGCAGTACTTC. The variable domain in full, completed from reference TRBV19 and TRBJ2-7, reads DGGITQSPKYLFRKEGQNVTLSCEQNLNHDAMYWYRQDPGQGLRLIYYSQIVNDFQKGDIAEGYSVSREKKESFPLTVTSAQKNPTAFYLCASSLNRGPYEQYFGPGTRLTVT.

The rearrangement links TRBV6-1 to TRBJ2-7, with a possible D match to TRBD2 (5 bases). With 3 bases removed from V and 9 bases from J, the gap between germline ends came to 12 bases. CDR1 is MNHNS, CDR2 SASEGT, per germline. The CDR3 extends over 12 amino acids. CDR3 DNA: TGTGCCAGCAGTGACTGGACTCGGTTGCAGTACTTC. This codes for CASSDWTRLQYF.